The clone carrying this TCR beta chain came up a few times. The antigen is not known. TCRdb's table, derived via immunoSEQ multiplex PCR, lists solely in-frame clones and lacks some. The table shows hundreds of thousands of clones, with 74% occurring only once. The data were obtained in a study of shared clonotypes between healthy human individuals. Study at large: Donor ages ranged 18 to 49 years: a couple of women, a few men. CD4 naive and memory got three plates each, CD8 naive two, CD8 memory one. Findings of the study overall: Clonotype sharing across a few donors was observed for roughly 5% of naive CD4 clonotypes.

CD4+ cells underwent separation, giving CD45RA+ naive and CD45RA-negative memory subsets. The receptor's source is a young woman in good health. Sequenced material: memory CD4+ T cells sorted from blood. Subset of the sample: CD45RA-negative fraction.

CDR3 sequence reads: CASSFTPGRVNNEQFF. The CDR3 coding sequence is TGTGCCAGCAGTTTTACCCCCGGCAGGGTAAACAATGAGCAGTTCTTC. The chain is built from TRBV27 and TRBJ2-1; weak D call: TRBD1 (5 bases). Germline V gene lookup returns CDR1 MNHEY and CDR2 SMNVEV (reference sequence). The V end lost 3 bases, the J end lost 5 bases, and 17 bases lay between the germline ends. The CDR3 consists of 16 residues.